This T cell receptor beta chain is drawn from a study of shared clonotypes between healthy human individuals. The test was conducted at deep level. The table came from immunoSEQ multiplex PCR; TCRdb's copy has only in-frame clones and leaves some out. The sample shows around 600,000 clones, almost 97% of them seen only once. Comments on this clone: What it binds is not known. Other DNA sequences in this specimen translate into the identical CDR3.

Study-level findings and limits: Estimated richness was generally greater in naive than memory subsets. Clonotypes shared by all four sorted-subset donors had higher generation probabilities than non-shared clonotypes.

Per germline, CDR1 SGHRS and CDR2 YFSETQ. The trim removed 1 base at V and 2 bases at J, leaving 4 bases unmatched. This CDR3 contains 15 residues. The chain recombines TRBV5-1 with TRBJ2-5; the match to TRBD2 covers 8 bases. The sequence was collected from a woman in her twenties or thirties in good health. The specimen sequenced was naive CD4+ T cells sorted from blood. The subset is: CD45RA+ positively selected. CDR3 nucleotide sequence: TGCGCCAGCAGCTTGTCCCTAGCGGGTCAAGAGACCCAGTACTTC. The encoded protein is CASSLSLAGQETQYF.